This T cell receptor beta chain was found in a study of OX40 agonist ivuxolimab in advanced cancers. Using immunoSEQ multiplex PCR, the repertoire was profiled, and TCRdb retains in-frame clones only, with some absent. The sample has about 79,000 clones, about 92% seen once. V shed 5 bases and J 4 bases; nucleotides not matched to a gene: 7. CDR1 and CDR2 from the germline V gene are MNHNY and SVGAGI (reference sequence). The CDR3 spans 15 residues. The sequencing here drew on CD4+ or CD8+ T cells sorted from blood, taken in a trial of the OX40 agonist ivuxolimab. The clonotype originates from an adult with an advanced solid tumor such as melanoma, head and neck, liver or kidney cancer. The rearrangement uses TRBV6-6 and TRBJ2-7, with 11 nucleotides matching TRBD1. In DNA form, the CDR3 reads TGTGCCAGCAGTAACGGACAGGGGGCACAGTACGAGCAGTACTTC. Protein sequence: CASSNGQGAQYEQYF.